A single sample gave rise to the 24 T cell receptor beta chains below, sequenced in a study of cytomegalovirus exposure and HLA in healthy donors. Data came from immunoSEQ multiplex PCR; TCRdb stores just in-frame clones and leaves some out. The data contain 180,000 or so clones, roughly nine tenths of them seen just once; the ten biggest clones take up 2% to 3%. Sequences were obtained from PBMCs. The origin of the receptors is a man between 18 and 35 years old in good health and CMV-seropositive.

This clone was detected only a few times. The CDR3 DNA sequence: TGTGCCAGCAGCCCCCGGACTAGCAGCTCCTACAATGAGCAGTTCTTC. Translating gives CASSPRTSSSYNEQFF. The chain is built from TRBV7-9 and TRBJ2-1; TRBD2 matches at 8 bases. V lost 5 bases and J lost 0; bases outside the gene matches: 6. CDR1 and CDR2 from the germline V gene are SEHNR and FQNEAQ (reference sequence). The CDR3 extends over 16 amino acids.

The CDR3 region is CASSLQGHTDTQYF. CDR3 DNA sequence: TGTGCCAGCAGCTTACAGGGCCACACAGATACGCAGTATTTT. The rearrangement joins TRBV6-5 to TRBJ2-3; tentatively, D is TRBD1 (6 bases). Germline CDR1 MNHEY, CDR2 SVGAGI. CDR3 length equals 14 residues. V lost 6 bases and J lost 2, with 12 bases in between.

The chain couples TRBV5-5 to TRBJ2-4, with D uncertain. CDR3 size: 13 residues. V lost 0 bases and J lost 6, with 7 bases in between. Germline V gene lookup returns CDR1 SGHKS and CDR2 YYEKEE (reference sequence). CDR3 amino acids: CASSLEPLNIQYF. CDR3 in DNA: TGTGCCAGCAGCTTGGAGCCACTAAACATTCAGTACTTC.

The gene calls are TRBV4-3 and TRBJ2-2, with 9 positions matching TRBD2. This CDR3 is built from 15 residues. J gave up 3 bases and V 3 bases, and 2 bases lay outside the gene matches. Germline V gene data show CDR1 as LGHNA and CDR2 as YSLEER. CDR3 sequence (DNA): TGCGCCAGCAGCCATAGCGGGAGTTACACCGGGGAGCTGTTTTTT. Amino acids: CASSHSGSYTGELFF.

The CDR3 bases are TGTGCCAGCAGTTTTATTGCGGGGGGGAGCTACGAGCAGTACTTC. Protein: CASSFIAGGSYEQYF. V gene TRBV27 combines with J gene TRBJ2-7; TRBD2 matches at 9 bases. CDR1 MNHEY and CDR2 SMNVEV come from the germline V gene (reference sequence). The CDR3 runs 15 residues. V gave up 3 bases and J gave up 3 bases; unmatched junction bases: 6.

The CDR3 bases are TGTGCCTCCCCAGGACTAGCGGGGGGGCGGGAGCAGTTCTTC. It specifies CASPGLAGGREQFF. The V and J genes are TRBV30 and TRBJ2-1, with TRBD2 matching over 15 bases. The germline gives CDR1 GTSNPN, CDR2 SVGIG (reference sequence). The length of the CDR3 is 14 residues. Unmatched junction bases numbered 8, after V lost 7 bases and J lost 10 bases.

This clone appeared once. The chain uses TRBV4-1 and TRBJ1-2; 9 bases match TRBD1. The germline CDR1 and CDR2 sequences are MGHRA and YSYEKL. CDR3 length equals 13 residues. V dropped 5 bases and J dropped 6; count of bases not matched to a gene: 4. CDR3 residues: CASSLQGADGYTF. DNA of the CDR3: TGCGCCAGCAGCTTACAGGGGGCGGATGGCTACACCTTC.

The chain recombines TRBV7-9 with TRBJ2-7; D gene unclear. In germline, CDR1 is SEHNR, CDR2 FQNEAQ (reference sequence). The ends were cut back, 5 bases at V and 3 bases at J, with 5 bases in the middle. The length of the CDR3 is 11 residues. In DNA form, the CDR3 reads TGTGCCAGCAGCCTAAACTACGAGCAGTACTTC. It yields the protein CASSLNYEQYF.

The V call is TRBV12-5, the J call TRBJ2-2; TRBD1 aligns across 7 bases. Trimming cost V 1 base and J 4 bases; bases outside gene matches: 9. Germline CDR1 reads LGHNT; CDR2 reads FRNRAP. There are 17 residues in the CDR3. In nucleotides, the CDR3 is TGTGCTAGTGGTTTGGACCAAGGGACAGTTCGCACCGGGGAGCTGTTTTTT. Translating it yields CASGLDQGTVRTGELFF.

The chain carries TRBV7-9 and TRBJ2-3; no definite D call. V was cut by 7 bases and J by 3 bases, with 14 bases left in between. This CDR3 has 14 amino acids. Looked up from germline, CDR1 is SEHNR and CDR2 is FQNEAQ (reference sequence). The DNA for the CDR3 is TGTGCCAGCACCCGACTCGCTAAAACAGATACGCAGTATTTT. Protein: CASTRLAKTDTQYF.

On this clone: This sample also contains other DNA sequences that code for the same CDR3. The rearrangement joins TRBV29-1 to TRBJ2-6; 8 nucleotides align to TRBD1. V lost 3 bases, J lost 2 bases, and 12 bases stayed unmatched. The CDR3 covers 18 residues. Germline-derived CDR1 and CDR2 are SQVTM and ANQGSEA. CDR3 loop: CSVEDLHSRGPGANVLTF. CDR3 bases: TGCAGCGTTGAGGACTTACACTCCAGGGGGCCTGGGGCCAACGTCCTGACTTTC.

This chain uses TRBV5-1 with TRBJ2-7, with D unresolved. Per the germline V gene, CDR1 is SGHRS and CDR2 is YFSETQ. Between the trimmed V and J ends, which lost 0 bases and 4 bases, there was a span of 11 bases. The length of the CDR3 is 14 residues. The chain's CDR3 is CASSLAEIDYEQYF. CDR3 nucleotide sequence: TGCGCCAGCAGCTTGGCCGAGATCGATTACGAGCAGTACTTC.

V gene TRBV5-4 combines with J gene TRBJ2-3; 10 positions agree with TRBD2. This CDR3 has 16 amino acids. The junction had 9 bases not matched to a gene; V was cut back by 4 bases and J by 4 bases. Per the germline V gene, CDR1 is SGHNT and CDR2 is YYREEE (reference sequence). Here the CDR3 reads CASSLMVAGGSDTQYF. In DNA, the CDR3 is TGTGCCAGCAGCCTTATGGTAGCGGGGGGATCAGATACGCAGTATTTT.

The genes are TRBV7-2 and TRBJ2-5; D ambiguous. CDR1 is SGHTA and CDR2 is FQGNSA in the germline V gene. The CDR3 is 13 residues long. The V end lost 1 base, the J end lost 7 bases, and 10 bases lay between the germline ends. The CDR3 DNA follows: TGTGCCAGCAGCTTAGGTGTACGGGTGACCCAGTACTTC. Amino acid sequence: CASSLGVRVTQYF.

This clone was counted ten times or more. The chain employs TRBV6-6 and TRBJ1-2; 9 nucleotides line up with TRBD1. The trim removed 5 bases at V and 6 bases at J, leaving 13 bases unmatched. The CDR3 has 16 amino acids. Germline V gene lookup returns CDR1 MNHNY and CDR2 SVGAGI (reference sequence). The CDR3 here is CASSLDPGTGTNGYTF. DNA of the CDR3: TGTGCCAGCAGTCTCGACCCAGGGACAGGGACCAATGGCTACACCTTC.

The CDR3 spells CASRRGQADGELFF. CDR3 nucleotides: TGTGCCAGCAGGAGGGGACAGGCTGACGGGGAGCTGTTTTTT. The rearrangement uses TRBV6-6 and TRBJ2-2; 8 bases agree with TRBD1. After removal of 6 bases from V and 7 bases from J, the junction contained 7 bases not matched to a gene. Germline CDR1 reads MNHNY; CDR2 reads SVGAGI (reference sequence). The CDR3 covers 14 residues.

This sequence joins TRBV29-1 and TRBJ2-7; 7 bases map to TRBD1. The germline gives CDR1 SQVTM, CDR2 ANQGSEA. V shed 1 base and J 4 bases; nucleotides not matched to a gene: 10. This CDR3 contains 15 residues. In DNA form, the CDR3 reads TGCAGCGTTGAAGGGGGGACAGAGGCGGCATACGAGCAGTACTTC. It yields the protein CSVEGGTEAAYEQYF.

The chain employs TRBV5-6 and TRBJ2-1, with TRBD1 matching over 7 bases. Germline values: CDR1 SGHDT, CDR2 YYEEEE. V shed 7 bases and J 4 bases; nucleotides not matched to a gene: 8. The CDR3 sequence is 14 residues long. The CDR3: CASRDSIWYNEQFF. For the CDR3, the DNA is TGTGCCAGCCGGGACAGTATATGGTACAATGAGCAGTTCTTC.

This clone was detected once. J is TRBJ2-2 and V is TRBV2; 9 bases are a match to TRBD1. V gave up 7 bases and J gave up 5 bases; unmatched junction bases: 8. CDR1 is SNHLY and CDR2 is FYNNEI in the germline V gene. The CDR3 consists of 15 residues. CDR3 nucleotide sequence: TGTGCCAGCATCGGTGGGACAGGGTCTACCGGGGAGCTGTTTTTT. Residues: CASIGGTGSTGELFF.

The rearrangement joins TRBV18 to TRBJ1-5; D gene ambiguous. There are 15 residues in the CDR3. With 3 bases removed from V and 4 bases from J, the gap between germline ends came to 13 bases. Germline V gene sequence: CDR1 KGHSH, CDR2 LQKENI. CDR3 bases: TGTGCCAGCTCACCCGTTCGAGAACCTAATCAGCCCCAGCATTTT. The encoded protein is CASSPVREPNQPQHF.

The chain employs TRBV27 and TRBJ2-6; 12 bases align to TRBD2. The V gene end was trimmed by 4 bases and the J gene end by 0 bases; junction bases not matched to a gene: 4. Per the germline V gene, CDR1 is MNHEY and CDR2 is SMNVEV (reference sequence). There are 18 residues in the CDR3. CDR3 nucleotide sequence: TGTGCCAGCAGTTCCCGGGGACTAGCGGGCTCTGGGGCCAACGTCCTGACTTTC. It encodes CASSSRGLAGSGANVLTF.

The chain joins TRBV19 to TRBJ2-1, with 8 bases aligning to TRBD2. The CDR3 is made up of 16 amino acids. V shed 6 bases, J shed 7 bases, and the junction held 14 bases outside the gene matches. The germline gives CDR1 LNHDA, CDR2 SQIVND (reference sequence). The CDR3 coding sequence is TGTGCCAGTAGCACGACCGGAGCGGGGGATAGGAATGAGCAGTTCTTC. Protein product: CASSTTGAGDRNEQFF.

The chain has TRBV9 and TRBJ1-5, with D uncertain. V was trimmed by 4 bases and J by 3 bases, leaving 8 bases between them. The CDR3 has 13 amino acids. From germline, CDR1 is SGDLS and CDR2 YYNGEE. The CDR3 sequence: CASSRADNQPQHF. In DNA form, the CDR3 reads TGTGCCAGCAGCCGCGCGGACAATCAGCCCCAGCATTTT.

This clone has a single count. The rearrangement links TRBV6-5 to TRBJ2-1; TRBD2 aligns across 14 bases. There are 15 residues in the CDR3. Germline CDR1 and CDR2: MNHEY and SVGAGI. V lost 2 bases, J lost 7 bases, and 1 base stayed unmatched. This chain's CDR3 is CASSYGLAGGNEQFF. CDR3 DNA: TGTGCCAGCAGTTACGGACTAGCGGGGGGAAATGAGCAGTTCTTC.